This is a list of T cell receptor beta chains from one sample in a study of T cell repertoires in cytomegalovirus infection. TCRdb fed the reads into MiXCR, producing one record per CDR3 protein. The sample comprises almost 500,000 distinct CDR3 sequences, about 11% of which are singletons, and roughly a tenth rests with the top ten. Sequenced material: PBMCs. The receptors derive from a human donor in good health (CMV status not recorded). Some clones in this sample may be carry-over from other donors' samples. CDR3s include the opening cysteine and the closing phenylalanine or tryptophan. The D gene is left open where the match is weak. Clone size is shown for a subset of rows, as once, few, many or a class of expanded clone.

many	TRBV11-2	TRBJ2-1	TRBD1	TGTGCCAGCAGCTCCCGGGACAGGGACGGTGAGCAGTTCTTC	CASSSRDRDGEQFF
many	TRBV11-2	TRBJ2-1	.	TGTGCCAGCAGCTCCCGGGGAATGGGAGTGAACAATGAGCAGTTCTTC	CASSSRGMGVNNEQFF
many	TRBV20-1	TRBJ2-6	.	TGCAGTGCTAGGGTGTGGGGGTCAGGGGCCAACGTCCTGACTTTC	CSARVWGSGANVLTF
many	TRBV7-9	TRBJ2-7	TRBD1	TGTGCCAGCAGCTCCCGACAGGGCGCCTCCTACGAGCAGTACTTC	CASSSRQGASYEQYF
few	TRBV6-2/TRBV6-3	TRBJ1-2	.	TGTGCCAGCAGTAGGCGGATCTATGGCTACACCTTC	CASSRRIYGYTF
many	TRBV10-2	TRBJ2-7	TRBD2	TGCGCCAGCAGTCCCTTCCGGGGGGTCTACGAGCAGTACTTC	CASSPFRGVYEQYF
many	TRBV7-9	TRBJ2-3	TRBD1	TGTGCCAGCAGCTACGGACAGGGAGATACGCAGTATTTT	CASSYGQGDTQYF
many	TRBV6-5	TRBJ1-4	.	TGTGCCAGCAGCCATACGGACACTTCAACTAATGAAAAACTGTTTTTT	CASSHTDTSTNEKLFF
many	TRBV7-8	TRBJ2-7	.	TGTGCCAGCAGCTTAGATCTCTACGAGCAGTACTTC	CASSLDLYEQYF
.	TRBV29-1	TRBJ2-3	.	TGCAGCGTTCCAAGACAGGGCACAGATACGCAGTATTTT	CSVPRQGTDTQYF
many	TRBV19	TRBJ1-1	.	TGTGCCAGTAGTATAGGAACCCAGCCAAACACTGAAGCTTTCTTT	CASSIGTQPNTEAFF
.	TRBV10-3	TRBJ2-4	.	TGTGCCACCCAGGGGATAGTGGAGAACATTCAGTACTTC	CATQGIVENIQYF
medium-sized	TRBV7-2	TRBJ2-5	TRBD1	TGTGCCAGCAGCCCGGGGACAGGGGGGGGCCAAGAGACCCAGTACTTC	CASSPGTGGGQETQYF
many	TRBV7-2	TRBJ2-5	TRBD2	TGTGCCAGCAGTCCTCAAAGCGGGAGACTGGAGACCCAGTACTTC	CASSPQSGRLETQYF
many	TRBV19	TRBJ1-1	TRBD1	TGTGCCAGTAGGGGACAGTACATGAACACTGAAGCTTTCTTT	CASRGQYMNTEAFF
many	TRBV9	TRBJ2-7	.	TGTGCCAGCAGCGAGGAGGGGGCTTATTCTAACGAGCAGTACTTC	CASSEEGAYSNEQYF
many	TRBV7-8	TRBJ2-1	TRBD1	TGTGCCAGCAGCTCGGACAGGGGGAGCTACAATGAGCAGTTCTTC	CASSSDRGSYNEQFF
.	TRBV7-9	TRBJ1-6	.	TGTGCCAGCAGGGCTGGGATAGGATTACCCCTCCACTTT	CASRAGIGLPLHF
many	TRBV7-6	TRBJ2-2	.	TGTGCCAGCAGCTTATCAGGGACCGGGGAGCTGTTTTTT	CASSLSGTGELFF
.	TRBV20-1	TRBJ2-1	TRBD1	TGCAGTGCGCCTAAGCCCGGGACAGGGATCTACAATGAGCAGTTCTTC	CSAPKPGTGIYNEQFF
many	TRBV6-1	TRBJ2-6	TRBD1	TGTGCCAGCAACGACAGGGGGATCCTTCAAGGGGCCAACGTCCTGACTTTC	CASNDRGILQGANVLTF
many	TRBV7-3	TRBJ2-3	.	TGTGCCAGCAGCCCCGGAGTCGAGCGGTCCACAGATACGCAGTATTTT	CASSPGVERSTDTQYF
many	TRBV7-3	TRBJ2-1	TRBD2	TGTGCCAGCAGCCGACTAGCGGCAAAAGAATACAATGAGCAGTTCTTC	CASSRLAAKEYNEQFF
many	TRBV19	TRBJ1-5	TRBD1	TGTGCCAGTAATAAAGGACAGGGGCAGGGGCCCCAGCATTTT	CASNKGQGQGPQHF
many	TRBV12-3/TRBV12-4	TRBJ1-6	.	TGTGCCAGCAGTTTAAATAGGCTTGCACCCCTCCACTTT	CASSLNRLAPLHF
.	TRBV19	TRBJ1-5	.	TGTGCCAGTAGTTCCCCCCTTGGAGGGGTCTTGGATCAGCCCCAGCATTTT	CASSSPLGGVLDQPQHF
many	TRBV10-3	TRBJ1-1	.	TGTGCCATCTCCGAACCGGGACACCTGAACACTGAAGCTTTCTTT	CAISEPGHLNTEAFF
many	TRBV7-2	TRBJ2-3	.	TGTGCCAGCAGCTTAGAGGGGCGGAGTAGCACAGATACGCAGTATTTT	CASSLEGRSSTDTQYF
many	TRBV11-2	TRBJ2-5	.	TGTGCCAGCAGCGACCCGGGCTGGGCTCAAGAGACCCAGTACTTC	CASSDPGWAQETQYF
many	TRBV20-1	TRBJ2-1	.	TGCAGTGCTCTAAAGGTAGAGACCTACAATGAGCAGTTCTTC	CSALKVETYNEQFF
many	TRBV9	TRBJ2-2	TRBD2	TGTGCCAGCAGCGCTGGACTAGCGGGGAACACCGGGGAGCTGTTTTTT	CASSAGLAGNTGELFF
many	TRBV12-3/TRBV12-4	TRBJ1-3	.	TGTGCCAGCAGTTTATTTGGAAACACCATATATTTT	CASSLFGNTIYF
.	TRBV3-1	TRBJ2-2	.	TGTGCCAACCGCCAAGGTCCCGCCGGGGGATCCGGGGAGCTGTTTTTT	CANRQGPAGGSGELFF
many	TRBV12-5	TRBJ1-6	TRBD1	TGTGCTAGTGGCACAGGGGCAACCTATAATTCACCCCTCCACTTT	CASGTGATYNSPLHF
.	TRBV12-3/TRBV12-4	TRBJ1-6	TRBD1	TGTGCCAGCAGCCCTCGGACAGGGGTAGGGCCCCTCCACTTT	CASSPRTGVGPLHF
few	TRBV20-1	TRBJ1-5	.	TGCAGTGCTAGTCGGGGGATTGGCAATCAGCCCCAGCATTTT	CSASRGIGNQPQHF
.	TRBV20-1	TRBJ1-2	.	TGCAGTGCTAGAGATGTACGGGGGAATTATGGCTACACCTTC	CSARDVRGNYGYTF
many	TRBV7-2	TRBJ2-1	TRBD2	TGTGCCAGCAGCAGCACCGGGACTAGCGGGAGAAGGAATGAGCAGTTCTTC	CASSSTGTSGRRNEQFF
.	TRBV27	TRBJ1-4	.	TGTGCCAGCAGTTATGACAGGCATAAGGAAATTAATGAAAAACTGTTTTTT	CASSYDRHKEINEKLFF
many	TRBV12-3/TRBV12-4	TRBJ1-2	TRBD1	TGTGCCAGCAGTTTAGGGACAGGGGGAGGCTACACCTTC	CASSLGTGGGYTF
many	TRBV5-4	TRBJ2-7	.	TGTGCCAGCAGCTTGGCTTCCCGGAAGGGCTACGAGCAGTACTTC	CASSLASRKGYEQYF
many	TRBV7-2	TRBJ1-1	.	TGTGCCAGCAGCTACCGGGGCACTGAAGCTTTCTTT	CASSYRGTEAFF
.	TRBV6-6	TRBJ2-7	.	TGTGCCAGCGAGTCAGGTGGGGAGGAGCAGTACTTC	CASESGGEEQYF
.	TRBV3-1	TRBJ2-2	TRBD2	TGTGCCAGCAGCCAAGATCCTAGCGGGGAGAACACCGGGGAGCTGTTTTTT	CASSQDPSGENTGELFF
.	TRBV2	TRBJ1-5	TRBD1	TGTGCCAGCACCGACAGGGGTGGCAATCAGCCCCAGCATTTT	CASTDRGGNQPQHF
many	TRBV20-1	TRBJ1-3	TRBD1	TGCAGTGCTAGAGATTTGGACAGGGGGCCTCACTCTGGAAACACCATATATTTT	CSARDLDRGPHSGNTIYF
few	TRBV14	TRBJ2-1	TRBD2	TGTGCCAGCAGCCAAGCGGGACTAGCGGGAGGTGGTTACAATGAGCAGTTCTTC	CASSQAGLAGGGYNEQFF
.	TRBV29-1	TRBJ2-1	.	TGCAGCGACGCGCTTCAAGGGGCCTACGAGCAGTTCTTC	CSDALQGAYEQFF